This is a list of T cell receptor beta chains from one sample in a study of glioma-infiltrating T cells after dendritic cell vaccination. Produced via immunoSEQ multiplex PCR; TCRdb's table is partial and in-frame only. The table records roughly 82,000 clones, approximately 90% of them present only once. Specimen: blood, collected before dendritic cell vaccination. The receptors come from a human donor with glioblastoma. CDR3s include the opening cysteine and the closing phenylalanine or tryptophan. The D gene is left open where the match is weak. Where a row states a size, it is once, few, many or the class of an expanded clone; other rows omit it.

clone_size: NA; d_call: NA; v_call: TRBV5-1; j_call: TRBJ2-7; cdr3_aa: CASSAPRGGGSYEQYF; cdr3_nt: TGCGCCAGCAGCGCTCCCCGAGGGGGGGGGTCCTACGAGCAGTACTTC
clone_size: once; d_call: TRBD1; v_call: TRBV9; j_call: TRBJ2-7; cdr3_aa: CASSTGQGSYEQYF; cdr3_nt: TGTGCCAGCAGCACCGGACAGGGTTCCTACGAGCAGTACTTC
clone_size: NA; d_call: NA; v_call: TRBV6-5; j_call: TRBJ2-3; cdr3_aa: CASSYSRGNTDTQYF; cdr3_nt: TGTGCCAGCAGTTACTCGAGGGGGAACACAGATACGCAGTATTTT
clone_size: once; d_call: NA; v_call: TRBV19; j_call: TRBJ1-4; cdr3_aa: CASSIRQNNEKLFF; cdr3_nt: TGTGCCAGTAGTATACGACAGAATAATGAAAAACTGTTTTTT
clone_size: NA; d_call: NA; v_call: TRBV6-5; j_call: TRBJ2-5; cdr3_aa: CASSHPVSPETQYF; cdr3_nt: TGTGCCAGCAGCCACCCGGTTTCCCCAGAGACCCAGTACTTC
clone_size: NA; d_call: TRBD2; v_call: TRBV27; j_call: TRBJ2-2; cdr3_aa: CASRLGLADTGELFF; cdr3_nt: TGTGCCAGCAGGCTGGGACTAGCGGACACCGGGGAGCTGTTTTTT
clone_size: NA; d_call: NA; v_call: TRBV30; j_call: TRBJ2-7; cdr3_aa: CAWSVGRTYEQYF; cdr3_nt: TGTGCCTGGAGTGTTGGCAGAACCTACGAGCAGTACTTC
clone_size: few; d_call: NA; v_call: TRBV5-1; j_call: TRBJ2-7; cdr3_aa: CASSLVQGTGSQQYF; cdr3_nt: TGCGCCAGCAGCTTGGTGCAGGGGACGGGGAGCCAGCAGTACTTC
clone_size: NA; d_call: NA; v_call: TRBV5-1; j_call: TRBJ2-2; cdr3_aa: CASSLRTATNTGELFF; cdr3_nt: TGCGCCAGCAGCTTGAGGACAGCTACGAACACCGGGGAGCTGTTTTTT
clone_size: NA; d_call: NA; v_call: TRBV11-3; j_call: TRBJ2-7; cdr3_aa: CASSSHTYEQYF; cdr3_nt: TGTGCCAGCAGCTCCCACACCTACGAGCAGTACTTC
clone_size: NA; d_call: NA; v_call: TRBV5-8; j_call: TRBJ1-1; cdr3_aa: CASSLVPGLGTEAFF; cdr3_nt: TGTGCCAGCAGCTTGGTTCCGGGTTTAGGCACTGAAGCTTTCTTT
clone_size: once; d_call: TRBD1; v_call: TRBV19; j_call: TRBJ1-5; cdr3_aa: CASNRDRGNQPQHF; cdr3_nt: TGTGCCAGTAACCGGGACAGGGGCAATCAGCCCCAGCATTTT
clone_size: NA; d_call: NA; v_call: TRBV5-1; j_call: TRBJ2-1; cdr3_aa: CASSLASGSYNEQFF; cdr3_nt: TGCGCCAGCAGCTTGGCGTCGGGATCCTACAATGAGCAGTTCTTC
clone_size: once; d_call: TRBD1; v_call: TRBV6-1; j_call: TRBJ2-1; cdr3_aa: CASSQGAMFNEQFF; cdr3_nt: TGTGCCAGCTCGCAGGGGGCGATGTTTAATGAGCAGTTCTTC
clone_size: NA; d_call: TRBD1; v_call: TRBV15; j_call: TRBJ1-4; cdr3_aa: CATSPRAGGRANEKLFF; cdr3_nt: TGTGCCACCAGCCCCAGGGCAGGGGGCAGGGCTAATGAAAAACTGTTTTTT
clone_size: NA; d_call: NA; v_call: TRBV6-1; j_call: TRBJ1-5; cdr3_aa: CASKIRGNQPQHF; cdr3_nt: TGTGCCAGCAAAATTCGGGGCAATCAGCCCCAGCATTTT